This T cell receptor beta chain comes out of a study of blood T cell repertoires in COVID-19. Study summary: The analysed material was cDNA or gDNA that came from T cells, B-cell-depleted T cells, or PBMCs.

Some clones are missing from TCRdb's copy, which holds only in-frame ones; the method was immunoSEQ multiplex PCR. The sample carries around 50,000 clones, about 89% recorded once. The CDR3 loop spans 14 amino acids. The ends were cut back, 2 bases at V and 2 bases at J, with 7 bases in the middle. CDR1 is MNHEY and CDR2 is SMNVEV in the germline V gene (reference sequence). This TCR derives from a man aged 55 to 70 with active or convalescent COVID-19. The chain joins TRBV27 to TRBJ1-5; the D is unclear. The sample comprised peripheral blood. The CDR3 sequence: CASSLAQGNQPQHF. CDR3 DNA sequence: TGTGCCAGCAGTTTAGCCCAGGGCAATCAGCCCCAGCATTTT.